The next 2 T cell receptor beta chains were all read from a single sample in a study of breast tumors, draining lymph nodes, adjacent tissues. TCRdb analysed the multiplex PCR reads with MiXCR anew, one entry per CDR3 protein. Among 200,000 to 300,000 distinct CDR3 sequences, more than 30% were seen once, and the ten largest hold 1.1%. Samples came from axillary lymph nodes draining the breast cancer. Input material: axillary lymph node tissue. These TCRs come from a female donor with breast cancer. Some clones in this sample may be carry-over from other donors' samples.

The table lists this clonotype with many counts. The chain uses TRBV2 and TRBJ1-4; possibly TRBD1 for D (5 bases). V lost 6 bases and J 8 bases, leaving 16 bases between the germline ends. The CDR3 is 14 amino acids. Germline CDR1 and CDR2: SNHLY and FYNNEI. The CDR3 region is CASRERGRDEKLFF. The CDR3 DNA sequence: TGTGCCAGCAGGGAGAGGGGTCGGGACGAAAAACTGTTTTTT. The full variable domain, completed using reference TRBV2 and TRBJ1-4, is EPEVTQTPSHQVTQMGQEVILRCVPISNHLYFYWYRQILGQKVEFLVSFYNNEISEKSEIFDDQFSVERPDGSNFTLKIRSTKLEDSAMYFCASRERGRDEKLFFGSGTQLSVL.

In this sample, this clonotype turned up many times. This sequence joins TRBV20-1 and TRBJ1-5; D may be TRBD1 (6 bases). Germline values: CDR1 DFQATT, CDR2 SNEGSKA (reference sequence). The CDR3 length is 14 residues. Trimming removed 5 bases at V and 7 bases at J, with 18 bases between. In DNA, the CDR3 is TGCAGTGCTCACACAGGGTTTGAGGGCCAGCCCCAGCATTTT. It encodes CSAHTGFEGQPQHF.